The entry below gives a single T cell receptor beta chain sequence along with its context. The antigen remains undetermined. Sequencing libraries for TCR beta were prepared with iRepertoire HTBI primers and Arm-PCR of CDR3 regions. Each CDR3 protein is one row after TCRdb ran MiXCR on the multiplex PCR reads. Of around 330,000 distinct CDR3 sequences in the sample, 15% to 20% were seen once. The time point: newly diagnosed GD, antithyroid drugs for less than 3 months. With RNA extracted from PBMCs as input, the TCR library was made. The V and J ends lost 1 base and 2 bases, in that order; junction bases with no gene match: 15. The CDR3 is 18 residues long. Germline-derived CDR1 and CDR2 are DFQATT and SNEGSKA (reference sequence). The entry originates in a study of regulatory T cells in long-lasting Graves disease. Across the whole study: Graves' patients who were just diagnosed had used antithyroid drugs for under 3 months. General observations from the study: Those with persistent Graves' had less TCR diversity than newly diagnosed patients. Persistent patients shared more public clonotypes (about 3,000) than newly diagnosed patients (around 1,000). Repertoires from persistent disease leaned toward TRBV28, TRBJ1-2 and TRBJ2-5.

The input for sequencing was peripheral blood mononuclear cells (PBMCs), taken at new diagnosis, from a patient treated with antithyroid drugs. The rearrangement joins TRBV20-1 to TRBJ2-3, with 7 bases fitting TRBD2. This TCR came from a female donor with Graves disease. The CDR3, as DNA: TGCAGTGCTAGAGGGGGGTGGGGGAGCAGCGGGGCCACAGATACGCAGTATTTT. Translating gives CSARGGWGSSGATDTQYF.